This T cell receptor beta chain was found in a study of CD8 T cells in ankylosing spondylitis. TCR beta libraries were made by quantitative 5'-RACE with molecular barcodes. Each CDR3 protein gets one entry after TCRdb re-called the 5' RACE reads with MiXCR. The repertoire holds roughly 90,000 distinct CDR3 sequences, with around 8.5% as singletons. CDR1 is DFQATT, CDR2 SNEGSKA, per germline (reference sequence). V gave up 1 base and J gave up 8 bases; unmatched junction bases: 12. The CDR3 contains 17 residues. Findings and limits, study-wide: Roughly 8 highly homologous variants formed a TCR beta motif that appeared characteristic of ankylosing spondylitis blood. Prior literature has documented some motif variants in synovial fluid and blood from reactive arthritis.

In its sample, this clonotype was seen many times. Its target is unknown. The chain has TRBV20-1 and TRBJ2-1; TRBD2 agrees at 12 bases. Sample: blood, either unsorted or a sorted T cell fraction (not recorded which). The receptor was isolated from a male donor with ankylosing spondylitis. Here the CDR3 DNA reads TGCAGTGCTAGAGTCCCGCTTACTAGCGGGAGGTGGGATGAGCAGTTCTTC. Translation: CSARVPLTSGRWDEQFF.